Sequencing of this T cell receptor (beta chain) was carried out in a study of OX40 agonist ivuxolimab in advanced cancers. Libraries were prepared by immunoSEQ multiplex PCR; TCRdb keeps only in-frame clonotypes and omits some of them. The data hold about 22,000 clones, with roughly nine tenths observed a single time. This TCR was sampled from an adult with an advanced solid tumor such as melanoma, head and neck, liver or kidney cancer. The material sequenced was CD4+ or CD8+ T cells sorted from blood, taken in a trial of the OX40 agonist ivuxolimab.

CDR3 coding DNA: TGTGCCAGCAGCCGACTGACAGAAGAGACCCAGTACTTC. Amino acids: CASSRLTEETQYF. This chain connects TRBV13 to TRBJ2-5, with D perhaps TRBD1 (5 bases). The CDR3 extends over 13 amino acids. V lost 5 bases and J 3 bases, leaving 10 bases between the germline ends. Germline V gene sequence: CDR1 PRHDT, CDR2 FYEKMQ (reference sequence). The full variable domain, completed using reference TRBV13 and TRBJ2-5, is AAGVIQSPRHLIKEKRETATLKCYPIPRHDTVYWYQQGPGQDPQFLISFYEKMQSDKGSIPDRFSAQQFSDYHSELNMSSLELGDSALYFCASSRLTEETQYFGPGTRLLVL.